These T cell receptor beta chains were read from a single sample in a study of blood T cells in healthy people across ages. One entry per CDR3 protein, called by TCRdb with MiXCR from the 5' RACE reads. The table includes hundreds of thousands of distinct CDR3 sequences, 20% to 30% detected once. The data were also submitted as part of a second study, on T cells of mothers and their children.

The sample was blood. All receptors derive from a boy between 10 and 17 years old in good health. CDR3s include the opening cysteine and the closing phenylalanine or tryptophan. The D gene is left open where the match is weak. Expanded clones are given a class, and other clones once, few, many or no size at all.

abundance	v_gene	j_gene	d_gene	CDR3nt	CDR3aa
many	TRBV5-1	TRBJ2-5	.	TGCGCCAGCAGACAAGGGACATTCCAAGAGACCCAGTACTTC	CASRQGTFQETQYF
.	TRBV9	TRBJ2-1	TRBD2	TGTGCCAGCAGCGCCCCTAGCGGGGGGTTGGGGAATGAGCAGTTCTTC	CASSAPSGGLGNEQFF
.	TRBV11-2	TRBJ1-2	.	TGTGCCAGCAGCTTAGGTGCGGGTGACTACACCTTC	CASSLGAGDYTF
.	TRBV20-1	TRBJ2-1	TRBD1	TGCAGTGCTAGAGATATCGGGACAGGGTTCAATGAGCAGTTCTTC	CSARDIGTGFNEQFF
few	TRBV10-3	TRBJ2-7	TRBD1	TGTGCCACCGGGCGTTCCGGGACAGAAGACTACGAGCAGTACTTC	CATGRSGTEDYEQYF
.	TRBV5-5	TRBJ1-1	.	TGTGCCAGCAGCTTGGCCGGAACGGCCAGGGGTACTGAAGCTTTCTTT	CASSLAGTARGTEAFF
.	TRBV10-3	TRBJ2-1	.	TGTGCCATCAGTGGCCCACGAGTCGAAGAAGAGCAGTTCTTC	CAISGPRVEEEQFF
.	TRBV7-8	TRBJ1-3	.	TGTGCCAGCAGCCCCTGGGGGGGACCGGGATCTGGAAACACCATATATTTT	CASSPWGGPGSGNTIYF
.	TRBV10-1	TRBJ2-2	TRBD2	TGCGCCAGCAGCAAAACCGGGACTAGCGTCCCCGGGGAGCTGTTTTTT	CASSKTGTSVPGELFF
few	TRBV7-2	TRBJ2-3	TRBD2	TGTGCCAGCAGCCCTCGGCCTACCGGGGGGGGTCCAGATACGCAGTATTTT	CASSPRPTGGGPDTQYF
few	TRBV20-1	TRBJ2-2	.	TGCAGTGCCGCACTAGGTTCAGGGGAGCTGTTTTTT	CSAALGSGELFF
.	TRBV12-3/TRBV12-4	TRBJ1-2	.	TGTGCCAGCGGAGGGACGGACTACACCTTC	CASGGTDYTF
.	TRBV2	TRBJ2-5	.	TGTGCCAGCAGTGATGTCTCGGGTTGGGAGACCCAGTACTTC	CASSDVSGWETQYF
.	TRBV6-2/TRBV6-3	TRBJ2-2	.	TGTGCCAGCAGTGAGGCCATACAGAGGACCGGGGAGCTGTTTTTT	CASSEAIQRTGELFF
.	TRBV7-9	TRBJ2-5	TRBD2	TGTGCCAGCAGCTCTCGCGGGGGTTCCCAAGAGACCCAGTACTTC	CASSSRGGSQETQYF
.	TRBV6-5	TRBJ2-4	.	TGTGCCACCGGCGGTAGGCAGAACATTCAGTACTTC	CATGGRQNIQYF
few	TRBV5-1	TRBJ1-1	.	TGCGCCAGCAGCTTGGGGGACCCGAACACTGAAGCTTTCTTT	CASSLGDPNTEAFF
few	TRBV6-5	TRBJ1-4	.	TGTGCCACCCGACAAGTAACTAATGAAAAACTGTTTTTT	CATRQVTNEKLFF
few	TRBV7-9	TRBJ1-4	.	TGTGCCAGCAGCTTGGGTCGTGTAACTAATGAAAAACTGTTTTTT	CASSLGRVTNEKLFF
few	TRBV24-1	TRBJ1-5	.	TGTGCCACCAGTCGTAGACAAAGCAATCAGCCCCAGCATTTT	CATSRRQSNQPQHF
few	TRBV18	TRBJ2-1	.	TGTGCCAGCTCAGAACAACGTTCGACCAATGAGCAGTTCTTC	CASSEQRSTNEQFF
few	TRBV4-2	TRBJ2-3	TRBD2	TGTGCCAGCGCCCCGACTAGCGGGTTGGCCACAGATACGCAGTATTTT	CASAPTSGLATDTQYF
.	TRBV27	TRBJ2-3	.	TGTGCCAGCAGCCTAGGACCCGCAAATCCCACAGATACGCAGTATTTT	CASSLGPANPTDTQYF
few	TRBV7-2	TRBJ2-1	TRBD1	TGTGCCAGCAGCTCAGGGGGTAGCGAAAATGAGCAGTTCTTC	CASSSGGSENEQFF
.	TRBV10-3	TRBJ2-5	TRBD2	TGTGCCATCAGTGATTGGGCGGGAGGAGAGCCCTCGGAGCAGTACTTC	CAISDWAGGEPSEQYF
few	TRBV11-1	TRBJ2-7	.	TGTGCCAGCAGCTCCGGCGGGGTCCTGTACCCCCACGAGCAGTACTTC	CASSSGGVLYPHEQYF
few	TRBV6-5	TRBJ2-1	.	TGTGCCAGCAGTTCTGTGGAGACGGCCAATGAGCAGTTCTTC	CASSSVETANEQFF
once	TRBV7-3	TRBJ2-1	TRBD2	TGTGCCAGCAGCCAAAGACTAGCGGGAGGGAATGAGCAGTTCTTC	CASSQRLAGGNEQFF
few	TRBV12-3/TRBV12-4	TRBJ2-5	.	TGTGCCAGCAGTTGGGTGGCGGGGCAACGGGAGACCCAGTACTTC	CASSWVAGQRETQYF
few	TRBV11-2	TRBJ2-1	TRBD2	TGTGCCAGCAGCTCACCGGGACTAGCGGGGAGTCAAGAGCAGTTCTTC	CASSSPGLAGSQEQFF
many	TRBV5-1	TRBJ1-6	.	TGCGCCAGCAGCACTGGACAGAGTAATTCACCCCTCCACTTT	CASSTGQSNSPLHF
few	TRBV28	TRBJ2-7	.	TGTGCCAGCAGCTCCCACCGGCGGGGTCGCTCCTACGAGCAGTACTTC	CASSSHRRGRSYEQYF
few	TRBV4-2	TRBJ1-2	.	TGTGCCAGCAGCCAAGAAGGGAGGGGGGACGCCCTGTATGGCTACACCTTC	CASSQEGRGDALYGYTF
few	TRBV7-9	TRBJ1-2	.	TGTGCCAGCAGCTTAGGTCGGCAGGTTGGGGGCTACACCTTC	CASSLGRQVGGYTF
few	TRBV5-6	TRBJ1-3	.	TGTGCCAGCCCCACCGGGGGCGGAAACACCATATATTTT	CASPTGGGNTIYF
.	TRBV3-1	TRBJ1-1	.	TGTGCCAGCAGCCAAGTTGGTCAGGGGACTGAAGCTTTCTTT	CASSQVGQGTEAFF
.	TRBV27	TRBJ2-3	TRBD2	TGTGCCAACCCAAGGCGGGGGGTCACAGATACGCAGTATTTT	CANPRRGVTDTQYF
.	TRBV7-9	TRBJ2-5	.	TGTGCCAGTAGCTTAGCCAGGGGTACAGGAGAGACCCAGTACTTC	CASSLARGTGETQYF
.	TRBV9	TRBJ2-7	.	TGTGCCAGCAGCGTAATGGGGGGGGCCTCCTACGAGCAGTACTTC	CASSVMGGASYEQYF
few	TRBV29-1	TRBJ1-2	.	TGCAGCGTTGACTATCCTAACTATGGCTACACCTTC	CSVDYPNYGYTF
few	TRBV10-3	TRBJ2-3	TRBD2	TGTGCCATCAGTGAGATGGGACTAGCGGCGACAGATACGCAGTATTTT	CAISEMGLAATDTQYF
many	TRBV2	TRBJ2-1	.	TGTGCCAGCAGTGAAACAGGGAGCTCCTACAATGAGCAGTTCTTC	CASSETGSSYNEQFF
.	TRBV12-3/TRBV12-4	TRBJ1-2	TRBD1	TGTGCCAGCAGCCTGACAGGGGGCGTACACTATGGCTACACCTTC	CASSLTGGVHYGYTF
few	TRBV2	TRBJ2-5	TRBD2	TGTGCCAGCAGTGCTGGGGGGGGTGAGACCCAGTACTTC	CASSAGGGETQYF
few	TRBV4-1	TRBJ2-3	.	TGCGCCAGCAGCCACGCGGGCCGGGCGGATACGCAGTATTTT	CASSHAGRADTQYF
.	TRBV15	TRBJ1-5	.	TGTGCCACCAGCCCTGGACTTTTGGGCGGCAATCAGCCCCAGCATTTT	CATSPGLLGGNQPQHF
.	TRBV28	TRBJ1-4	TRBD1	TGTGCCAGCAGTTTGGACAGGGCCCTTCCCTTGACTAATGAAAAACTGTTTTTT	CASSLDRALPLTNEKLFF
few	TRBV10-3	TRBJ2-5	.	TGTGCCATCAGTGTCAGGGAAGAACAGGAGACCCAGTACTTC	CAISVREEQETQYF
few	TRBV24-1	TRBJ2-1	.	TGTGCCACCAGTGATTTAACGGGGGAGTCCTACAATGAGCAGTTCTTC	CATSDLTGESYNEQFF
.	TRBV4-1	TRBJ1-1	TRBD1	TGCGCCAGCAGCTACCGGGACAGGGGGCTAACTGAAGCTTTCTTT	CASSYRDRGLTEAFF
few	TRBV13	TRBJ2-4	.	TGTGCCAGCAGCCTCACAAAAGCCAAAAACATTCAGTACTTC	CASSLTKAKNIQYF
few	TRBV20-1	TRBJ1-1	TRBD1	TGCAGTGCAAATAGACAGGGGGCTATCACTGAAGCTTTCTTT	CSANRQGAITEAFF
few	TRBV19	TRBJ2-1	TRBD1	TGTGCCAGTAGCGTCTCAGGGGGCAATGAGCAGTTCTTC	CASSVSGGNEQFF
many	TRBV10-3	TRBJ2-1	TRBD2	TGTGCCATCAGTGTGTCTAGCGGGGGTGGCGAGCAGTTCTTC	CAISVSSGGGEQFF
.	TRBV20-1	TRBJ2-7	.	TGCAGTGCTAGTGGGCTAGTCAGCTCCTACGAGCAGTACTTC	CSASGLVSSYEQYF
few	TRBV4-1	TRBJ1-1	.	TGCGCCAGCAGCCAAGTGGCAGGAATGAACACTGGAGCTTTCTTT	CASSQVAGMNTGAFF
.	TRBV20-1	TRBJ1-4	.	TGCAGTGCTACTACAGACTCAACTAATGAAAAACTGTTTTTT	CSATTDSTNEKLFF
few	TRBV30	TRBJ1-2	.	TGTGCCTGGAGGCAAACCGGATCCCTAGATGGCTACACCTTC	CAWRQTGSLDGYTF
.	TRBV27	TRBJ2-7	TRBD1	TGTGCCAGCAGTTTATCGATTGAGGACAGGACCGACGAGCAGTACTTC	CASSLSIEDRTDEQYF
.	TRBV7-3	TRBJ2-5	.	TGTGCCAGCAGCTTAAAGGCGGATCCTTGGGGGCAAGAGACCCAGTACTTC	CASSLKADPWGQETQYF